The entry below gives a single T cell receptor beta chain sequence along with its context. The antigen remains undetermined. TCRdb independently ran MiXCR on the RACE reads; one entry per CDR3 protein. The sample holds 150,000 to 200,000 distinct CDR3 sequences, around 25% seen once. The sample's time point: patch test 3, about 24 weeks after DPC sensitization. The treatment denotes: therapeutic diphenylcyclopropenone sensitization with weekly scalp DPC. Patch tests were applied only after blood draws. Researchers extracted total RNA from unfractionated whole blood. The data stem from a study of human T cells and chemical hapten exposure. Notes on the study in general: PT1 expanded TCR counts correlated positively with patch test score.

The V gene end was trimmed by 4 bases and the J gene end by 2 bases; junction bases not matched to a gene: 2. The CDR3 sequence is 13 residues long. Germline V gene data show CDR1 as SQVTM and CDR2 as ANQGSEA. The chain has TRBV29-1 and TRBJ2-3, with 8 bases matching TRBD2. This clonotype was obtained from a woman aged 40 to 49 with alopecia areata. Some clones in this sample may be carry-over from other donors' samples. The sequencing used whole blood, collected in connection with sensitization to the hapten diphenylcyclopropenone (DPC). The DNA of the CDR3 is TGCAGCGTTGCGGGGGGGATCACAGATACGCAGTATTTT. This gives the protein CSVAGGITDTQYF.